This is a list of T cell receptor beta chains from one sample in a study of blood T cell repertoires in COVID-19. Sequencing was performed with immunoSEQ multiplex PCR; in TCRdb, only in-frame clones are kept and a portion is missing. The table records around 76,000 clones, approximately 90% of them present only once. Sequenced material: peripheral blood. The receptors derive from a man between 60 and 70 years old with acute or convalescent COVID-19. The conserved cysteine and the conserved F or W are not part of the CDR3 here. Clone size is stated in some rows and not others, as once, few, many or a class when expanded.

clone_size,v_call,j_call,cdr3_aa
once,TRBV24-1,TRBJ1-2,AISTDSYGYT
.,TRBV14,TRBJ2-3,ASSQVSGTGGNFFTDTQY
.,TRBV7-2,TRBJ2-2,ASSSREWNTGELF
.,TRBV10-1,TRBJ1-5,ASSESRTGLNQPQH
.,TRBV6-1,TRBJ1-2,ASSEGEQGAKGYT
.,TRBV28,TRBJ1-2,ASRLQGPNYGYT
.,TRBV12-5,TRBJ2-7,ASGLVLGRDSYEQY
.,TRBV5-1,TRBJ1-1,ASSLGGGTLNTEAF
.,TRBV24-1,TRBJ2-7,ATSEAGTGVYEQY
once,TRBV28,TRBJ2-1,ASSLPGSLRQF
.,TRBV7-3,TRBJ2-3,ASSLQRGSTDTQY
.,TRBV5-1,TRBJ1-5,ASSFDPEDQPQH
.,TRBV5-1,TRBJ2-2,ASSSGLAGVGAGELF
.,TRBV27,TRBJ2-2,ASSILAQGSGELF
.,TRBV27,TRBJ1-1,ASSLEGLSTEAF
.,TRBV12-5,TRBJ2-3,ASGFSTGLAGGPDTQY
.,TRBV15,TRBJ2-1,ATSRGLGEEQF
.,TRBV10-1,TRBJ1-2,ARRSRGVSVNYGYT
.,TRBV11-2,TRBJ1-1,ASSLDEGGLGTEAF
.,TRBV7-9,TRBJ2-5,ASSLGTRETQY
.,TRBV19,TRBJ1-5,ASSGQDGGQPQH
few,TRBV7-2,TRBJ1-2,ASSRSGANYGYT
.,TRBV5-1,TRBJ2-7,ASSLGATLEQY
.,TRBV6-5,TRBJ1-1,ASNRGNAAEAF
.,TRBV4-1,TRBJ1-1,ASSQDVEAAGRG
.,TRBV29-1,TRBJ2-3,SVEGQYTDTQY
few,TRBV6-5,TRBJ1-6,ASRQGNSPLH
.,TRBV28,TRBJ1-6,ASSLQVGDNSPLH
.,TRBV2,TRBJ2-3,ASRPGQGPDTQY
.,TRBV6-6,TRBJ1-4,ASSYSSGYEKLF
.,TRBV5-6,TRBJ1-3,ASSLEGHYGGY
.,TRBV19,TRBJ2-7,ASSISGGPAYEQY
.,TRBV27,TRBJ2-2,ASSWDRGKELF
.,TRBV11-2,TRBJ1-6,ASSRPGQGTKSPLH
.,TRBV2,TRBJ2-1,ASSEGSNYNEQF
once,TRBV6-6,TRBJ1-1,ASRDRGGNTEAF
.,TRBV6-1,TRBJ1-4,ASSERQDAKLF
.,TRBV18,TRBJ1-5,ASSRVQSNQPQH
few,TRBV4-2,TRBJ1-3,ASSQDQGHRSGNTIY
few,TRBV2,TRBJ2-7,ASSEGVAPDVHEQY
.,TRBV7-2,TRBJ1-5,ASSLGGGSNQPQH